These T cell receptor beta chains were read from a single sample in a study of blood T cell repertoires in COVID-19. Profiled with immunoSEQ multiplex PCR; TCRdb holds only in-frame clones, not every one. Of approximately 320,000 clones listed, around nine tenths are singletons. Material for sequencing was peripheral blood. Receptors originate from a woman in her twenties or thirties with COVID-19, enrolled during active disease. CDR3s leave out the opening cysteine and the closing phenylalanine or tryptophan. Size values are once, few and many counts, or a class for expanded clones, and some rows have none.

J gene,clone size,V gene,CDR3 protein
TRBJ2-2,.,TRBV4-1,ASSSRHRGATGELF
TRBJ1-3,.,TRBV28,ASSYRGLMGNTIY
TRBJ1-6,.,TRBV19,ATSAGERAPLH
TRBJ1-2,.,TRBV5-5,ASSPQTGQANYGYT
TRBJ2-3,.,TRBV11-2,ASSFSLGGSTDTQY
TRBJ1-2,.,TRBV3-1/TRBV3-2,ASSQADRGRRGYT
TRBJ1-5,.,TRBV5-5,ASSLGLLTGGSNQPQH
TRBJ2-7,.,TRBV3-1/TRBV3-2,ASSHPGQAVAGEQY
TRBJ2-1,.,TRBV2,ASSESGGAYNEQF
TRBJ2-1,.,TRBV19,ASRKIRGALAYNEQF
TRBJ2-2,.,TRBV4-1,ASRPGLAVLSGELF
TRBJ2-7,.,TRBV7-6,ASSLNRDSYEQY
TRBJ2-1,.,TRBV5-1,ASSFAGVEVDEQF
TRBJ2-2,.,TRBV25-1,ASRFSWQGGELF
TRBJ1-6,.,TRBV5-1,ASSLEGVLNSPLH
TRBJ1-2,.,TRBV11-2,ASSPRVGSRYYGYT
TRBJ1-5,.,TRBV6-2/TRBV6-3,ASRPTGFTNQPQH
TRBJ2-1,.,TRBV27,ASSSSGVLSYNEQF
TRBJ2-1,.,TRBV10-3,AIRGQGSYNEQF
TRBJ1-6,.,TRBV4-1,ASSQVTGTAYNSPLH
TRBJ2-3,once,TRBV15,ATSSTRGGATDTQY
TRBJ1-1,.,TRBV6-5,ASRRTVMNTEAF
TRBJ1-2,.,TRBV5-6,ASSVGTVNYGYT
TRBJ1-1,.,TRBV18,ASSQDRMNTEAF
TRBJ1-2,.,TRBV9,ASSVVGGNYGYT
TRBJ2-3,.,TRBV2,ASSGDRGYTDTQY
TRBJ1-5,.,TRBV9,ASSEGSNQPQH
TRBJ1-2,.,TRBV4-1,ASSQVPRTGGYRNYGYT